Listed below are T cell receptor beta chains from one sample, sequenced in a study of T-cell memory formation after mild COVID-19. TCRdb processed the 5' RACE reads anew with MiXCR; each CDR3 protein has one entry. The sample gives 250,000 to 300,000 distinct CDR3 sequences, about 17% of which show up once; approximately 25% is in the top ten. The sample consisted of PBMCs or a T cell subset sorted from them (not recorded which). These receptors were taken from a man between 18 and 29 years old who had mild COVID-19 (a few samples of this study predate the infection). Cell type and time point are not known. Each CDR3 is given with its conserved first and last residue. Each record gives: V gene, CDR3 protein.

V gene: TRBV5-1
CDR3 protein: CASSTRQLQDTQYF

V gene: TRBV4-1
CDR3 protein: CASSPHRGGGFQETQYF

V gene: TRBV4-3
CDR3 protein: CASSQGLDQETQYF

V gene: TRBV7-2
CDR3 protein: CASSLERQGFGTNEKLFF

V gene: TRBV11-2
CDR3 protein: CAGSPYAGGETQYF

V gene: TRBV7-2
CDR3 protein: CASSFQQGSGETQYF

V gene: TRBV20-1
CDR3 protein: CSARDPGRGANVLTF

V gene: TRBV12-3/TRBV12-4
CDR3 protein: CASSFWSVPDEQFF

V gene: TRBV6-5
CDR3 protein: CASSYVGGHTEAFF

V gene: TRBV6-5
CDR3 protein: CASSTGRWSNQPQHF

V gene: TRBV10-3
CDR3 protein: CAISDLEQDSREQYF

V gene: TRBV5-1
CDR3 protein: CASSSTQGDTEAFF

V gene: TRBV7-2
CDR3 protein: CASSKERGALVDTQYF

V gene: TRBV5-1
CDR3 protein: CASSLAGDTEETQYF

V gene: TRBV19
CDR3 protein: CASSMGPTRDYGYTF

V gene: TRBV20-1
CDR3 protein: CSARLGRGRSF

V gene: TRBV7-2
CDR3 protein: CASSLALAGPPDTQYF

V gene: TRBV6-6
CDR3 protein: CASSYATSISGELFF

V gene: TRBV5-1
CDR3 protein: CASSLRGPATNEKLFF

V gene: TRBV4-1
CDR3 protein: CASSQVPGADLSRETQYF

V gene: TRBV9
CDR3 protein: CASSELGGGNTGELFF

V gene: TRBV18
CDR3 protein: CASSQGQGGLGIQYF

V gene: TRBV4-3
CDR3 protein: CASSQEARTGVSYGYTF

V gene: TRBV12-3/TRBV12-4
CDR3 protein: CASSLGSPYGYTF

V gene: TRBV28
CDR3 protein: CASSLFGDSDYNEQFF

V gene: TRBV5-1
CDR3 protein: CASSTGLAGIDEQYF

V gene: TRBV7-9
CDR3 protein: CASSPGESHRKNQETQYF

V gene: TRBV3-1
CDR3 protein: CASSQDNGAEAFF